This is a list of T cell receptor beta chains from one sample in a study of OX40 agonist ivuxolimab in advanced cancers. Sequenced by immunoSEQ multiplex PCR; TCRdb stores in-frame clones only, minus some. The table lists approximately 47,000 clones, about 90% of them singletons. Sequencing used CD4+ or CD8+ T cells sorted from blood, obtained in a trial of the OX40 agonist ivuxolimab. The receptors were sampled from an adult with an advanced solid tumor such as melanoma, head and neck, liver or kidney cancer. Each CDR3 is given with its conserved first and last residue. The order of the fields is CDR3 DNA, CDR3 protein, V gene, D gene, clone size, J gene. D genes are given only for firm matches. Clone size appears in some rows only: once, few, many, or a class for an expanded clone.

TGTGCCAGCTCACCAGAAGCAGCCGGACAGGGTATCGAGCAGTACTTC CASSPEAAGQGIEQYF TRBV18 TRBD1 once TRBJ2-7
TGCGCCAGCAGCCCTGGGACAGGGGATGAAAAACTGTTTTTT CASSPGTGDEKLFF TRBV5-1 TRBD1 - TRBJ1-4
TGTGCCAGTAGTATTTCGGTGGGGACTGAAGCTTTCTTT CASSISVGTEAFF TRBV19 - - TRBJ1-1
TGTGCCAGCAGCTTCCGGGACACCCTTGGGAGCAATCAGCCCCAGCATTTT CASSFRDTLGSNQPQHF TRBV7-2 - once TRBJ1-5
TGCGCCAGCAGCCAAGATTCCGGACAGGTTGGGCAGTTCTTC CASSQDSGQVGQFF TRBV4-3 TRBD1 - TRBJ2-1
TGTGCCAGCAGTTTCAGCCTGAACACTGAAGCTTTCTTT CASSFSLNTEAFF TRBV27 - once TRBJ1-1
TGCGCCAGCAGGGCATCGGGGCAGGGAGGCGAGCAGTACTTC CASRASGQGGEQYF TRBV4-3 - - TRBJ2-7
TGTGCCAGCAGCCCCAGCAATAACTATGGCTACACCTTC CASSPSNNYGYTF TRBV27 - - TRBJ1-2
TGTGCCAGCATGGTCAGGGGCTTGGGTTACGAGCAGTACTTC CASMVRGLGYEQYF TRBV2 - - TRBJ2-7
TGTGCCAGTATTGTAAGATCCTACGAGCAGTACTTC CASIVRSYEQYF TRBV2 - - TRBJ2-7
TGCGCCAGCAGTGTCCCGGGACAGAGAGAGACCCAGTACTTC CASSVPGQRETQYF TRBV10-1 TRBD1 - TRBJ2-5
TGTGCCAGCAGTTCTCCGGGACAGGGCACAGATACGCAGTATTTT CASSSPGQGTDTQYF TRBV28 TRBD1 - TRBJ2-3
TGTGCCAGCTCGTCCTACGTATTTAATGAGCAGTTCTTC CASSSYVFNEQFF TRBV6-5 - - TRBJ2-1
TGTGCCAGCAGCCTGGGCCGGGCTTACGAGCAGTACTTC CASSLGRAYEQYF TRBV7-2 - - TRBJ2-7
TGTGCCAGCAGCCAAGGGTACCATGAGCAGTTCTTC CASSQGYHEQFF TRBV14 - medium-sized TRBJ2-1
TGTGCCAGCAGCCGCCACGGCGGGGGGCCTAGCACAGATACGCAGTATTTT CASSRHGGGPSTDTQYF TRBV14 TRBD2 - TRBJ2-3
TGTGCCAGCAGCTTGGCTGACGGCGATGAGCAGTTCTTC CASSLADGDEQFF TRBV5-6 - - TRBJ2-1
TGTGCCAGCAAACTTACTGGCCTGGGTGGGGAGACCCAGTACTTC CASKLTGLGGETQYF TRBV27 - - TRBJ2-5
TGTGCCAGCAGCTTCGAATTTACCGGGGAGCTGTTTTTT CASSFEFTGELFF TRBV7-8 - - TRBJ2-2
TGTGCCAGCAGCTGGGCAGACGGGGAGCTGTTTTTT CASSWADGELFF TRBV11-3 - - TRBJ2-2
TGTGCCAGCAGCCCCGGGGGGAGCGGGGGCCCTTCCTACAATGAGCAGTTCTTC CASSPGGSGGPSYNEQFF TRBV7-2 TRBD2 - TRBJ2-1
TGTGCCTGGGGAGAGACCGGGGAGCTGTTTTTT CAWGETGELFF TRBV30 - - TRBJ2-2
TGTGCCAGCACCCACAACATTAACTATGGCTACACCTTC CASTHNINYGYTF TRBV5-5 - - TRBJ1-2
TGTGCCAGCAGCGCTGGACTGCAACTGTTTTTT CASSAGLQLFF TRBV5-6 - - TRBJ1-4
TGTGCCAGCAGCTTAGGGGGGACCTACAATGAGCAGTTCTTC CASSLGGTYNEQFF TRBV11-1 - - TRBJ2-1
TGTGCCAGCAGCTCCCTCCGCGGGGGAGGCACAGATACGCAGTATTTT CASSSLRGGGTDTQYF TRBV7-9 TRBD2 - TRBJ2-3
TGTGCCAGTAGTACCGCAAGGGCAGGGGAGTATATGAACACTGAAGCTTTCTTT CASSTARAGEYMNTEAFF TRBV19 - - TRBJ1-1